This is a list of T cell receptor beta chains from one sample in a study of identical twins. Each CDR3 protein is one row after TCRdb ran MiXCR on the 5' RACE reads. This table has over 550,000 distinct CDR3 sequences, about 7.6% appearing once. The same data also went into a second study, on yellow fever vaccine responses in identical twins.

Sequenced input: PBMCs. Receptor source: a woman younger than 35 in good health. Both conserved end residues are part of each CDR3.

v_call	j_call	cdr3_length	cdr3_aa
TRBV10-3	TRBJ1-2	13	CASNPGPGYGYTF
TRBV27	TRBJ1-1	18	CASSLIPRGLLVNTEAFF
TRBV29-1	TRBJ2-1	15	CSPRRGRRAYNEQFF
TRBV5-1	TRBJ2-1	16	CASSLESGGRGNEQFF
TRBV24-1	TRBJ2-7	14	CATSESDREYEQYF
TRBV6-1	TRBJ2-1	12	CASSRGRNEQFF
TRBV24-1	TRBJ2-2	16	CATSDSGTGAVGELFF
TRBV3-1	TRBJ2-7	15	CASSQGVGFAYEQYF
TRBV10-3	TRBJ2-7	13	CAISAETSVEQYF
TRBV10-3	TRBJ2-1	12	CAISELVGEQFF
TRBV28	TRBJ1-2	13	CASRPTGIYGYTF
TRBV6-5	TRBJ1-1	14	CASSYQSGQTEAFF
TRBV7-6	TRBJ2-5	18	CASSKTSSGGALFETQYF
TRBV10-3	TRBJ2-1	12	CAISSGLNEQFF
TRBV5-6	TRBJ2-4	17	CASSIEPGTGGSAAQYF
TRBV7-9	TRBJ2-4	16	CASSSSVTLTKNIQYF
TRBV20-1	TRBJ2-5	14	CSAREGMYQETQYF
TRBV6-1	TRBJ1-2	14	CASSLRALPYGYTF
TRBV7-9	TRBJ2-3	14	CASSASGARGTQYF
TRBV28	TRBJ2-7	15	CASSFLLREGYEQYF
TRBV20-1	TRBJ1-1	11	CSARGFDEAFF
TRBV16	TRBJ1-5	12	CASSPHLGPQHF
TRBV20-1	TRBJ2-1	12	CSARDSSYEQFF
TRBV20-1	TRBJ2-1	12	CSVTSGRHEQFF
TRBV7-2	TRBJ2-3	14	CASSLASGVDTQYF
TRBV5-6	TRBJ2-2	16	CASSWINRANTGELFF
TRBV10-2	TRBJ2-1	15	CASSESNLLYNEQFF
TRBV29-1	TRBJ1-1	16	CSVEDLWAGKGTEAFF
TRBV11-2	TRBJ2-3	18	CASSLGGARSISTDTQYF
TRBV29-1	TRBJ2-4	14	CSVPHGVAKNIQYF
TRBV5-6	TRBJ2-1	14	CASSLVSGFNEQFF
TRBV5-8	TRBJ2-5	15	CASSFGRGLGETQYF
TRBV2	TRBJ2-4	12	CASTQLAGKQYF
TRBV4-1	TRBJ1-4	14	CASSQTRPNEKLFF
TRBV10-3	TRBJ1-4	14	CAMPFIGGDEKLFF
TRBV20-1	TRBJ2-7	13	CSGLADYAYEQYF
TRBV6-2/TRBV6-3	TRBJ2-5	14	CASSNLQGYETQYF
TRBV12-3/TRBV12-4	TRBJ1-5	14	CASRNRGINQPQHF
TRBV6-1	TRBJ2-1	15	CASSEASLGVGEQFF
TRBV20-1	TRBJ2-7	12	CSATRDSYEQYF
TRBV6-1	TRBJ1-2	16	CAIKRQGQHNNYGYTF
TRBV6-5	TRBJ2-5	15	CASSYATSTTVTQYF
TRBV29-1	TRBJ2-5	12	CSAQTYQETQYF
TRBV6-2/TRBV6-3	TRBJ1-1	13	CASSYSTNTEAFF
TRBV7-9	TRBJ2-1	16	CASSQGTSGYYNEQFF
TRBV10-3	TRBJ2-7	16	CAISISAAGPMGEQYF